This section outlines one T cell receptor beta chain sequence together with its context. The antigen is undetermined. The data belong to a study of vaccination and CD4 T cells after COVID-19. The CDR3 runs 14 residues. Germline values: CDR1 LNHNV, CDR2 YYDKDF (reference sequence). Trimming left V 0 bases short and J 5 bases short, with 10 bases between. Treatment denoted: approximately 11-day PBMC culture with coronavirus spike peptide pools or control peptides (ViraFEST assay). General study findings and limits: The median SARS-CoV-2-reactive clonotype number increased from approximately 21 to 40, without statistical significance. Looking at convalescent patients, 304 of their 307 vaccine-specific clones were spike mono-reactive.

With the Oncomine TCR Beta short-read assay, DNA from cultured CD4+ T cells was sequenced. Using the QIAamp micro DNA kit, genomic DNA was extracted from the CD4+ T cells that had been cultured. TCRdb re-analysed the PCR reads in MiXCR, keeping a single row per CDR3 protein. The sample records about 13,000 distinct CDR3 sequences, 45% being singletons. The V and J genes are TRBV15 and TRBJ2-5; D possibly corresponds to TRBD2 (5 bases). The material sequenced was CD4+ T cells from blood, cultured in vitro, taken after SARS-CoV-2 vaccination. This receptor was identified in a human donor who had recovered from COVID-19. The CDR3 DNA follows: TGTGCCACCAGCAGAGATGTGATAGCGGAGACCCAGTACTTC. As protein: CATSRDVIAETQYF.